The 30 T cell receptor beta chains listed next were all sequenced from one sample in a study of regulatory T cells in long-lasting Graves disease. Time point meaning: newly diagnosed GD, antithyroid drugs for less than 3 months. PBMC RNA was the source of the TCR library. HTBI primers from iRepertoire and Arm-PCR of CDR3 regions yielded the TCR beta libraries. MiXCR was run by TCRdb on the multiplex PCR reads, yielding one entry per CDR3 protein. The table lists about 560,000 distinct CDR3 sequences, about 15% of them singletons. These data are also associated with another study on T cells in Graves' hyperthyroidism and ophthalmopathy.

Sequencing was performed on peripheral blood mononuclear cells (PBMCs), taken at new diagnosis, from a patient treated with antithyroid drugs. All receptors come from a man between 18 and 29 years old with Graves disease.

This clonotype showed up just once. Its ends do not fully match the called genes, so a read error is possible. The chain recombines TRBV12-3 or TRBV12-4 with TRBJ2-3; 7 bases line up with TRBD2. This CDR3 is built from 18 residues. The DNA for the CDR3 is TGTGCCAGCAGCTTAGGGAGGGGTTGGGGAGTTACCACAGATACGCAGTATTTT. Residues: CASSLGRGWGVTTDTQYF.

This clonotype was counted only a few times. This rearrangement joins TRBV10-3 to TRBJ2-3; D gene unclear. CDR3 length: 13 amino acids. Germline V lookup: CDR1 ENHRY, CDR2 SYGVKD. Trimming removed 4 bases from V and 2 bases from J, with 7 bases in between. CDR3 DNA: TGTGCCATCAGTGCCCAGGACACAGATACGCAGTATTTT. This sequence encodes CAISAQDTDTQYF.

The chain joins TRBV27 to TRBJ2-2, with D uncertain. V was clipped by 6 bases and J by 2 bases, with 16 bases between them. Germline CDR1 MNHEY, CDR2 SMNVEV (reference sequence). The CDR3 has 16 residues. CDR3 in amino acids: CASSLSPNLNTGELFF. As DNA, the CDR3 is TGTGCCAGCAGCCTATCTCCTAATCTTAACACCGGGGAGCTGTTTTTT.

In its sample, this clonotype was seen many times. This chain joins TRBV7-9 and TRBJ2-7; 7 bases agree with TRBD1. V shed 2 bases, J shed 4 bases, and the junction held 8 bases outside the gene matches. Germline-derived CDR1 and CDR2 are SEHNR and FQNEAQ (reference sequence). This CDR3 contains 15 residues. In DNA form, the CDR3 reads TGTGCCAGCAGCTTAAGACAGGGTAATGTATACGAGCAGTACTTC. Translating it yields CASSLRQGNVYEQYF.

There are many counts of this clonotype. The gene calls are TRBV5-1 and TRBJ2-7; 10 bases fit TRBD1. CDR1 and CDR2 from the germline V gene are SGHRS and YFSETQ. V gave up 4 bases and J gave up 3 bases; unmatched junction bases: 4. The CDR3 runs to 14 residues. For the CDR3, the DNA is TGCGCCAGCAGCGTCCGGGACAGGGGCTACGAGCAGTACTTC. Translating gives CASSVRDRGYEQYF.

This clonotype turned up a few times. The CDR3 coding sequence is TGCAGCGTTGACCCCGGGGGCCCCTACGAGCAGTACTTC. This encodes CSVDPGGPYEQYF. The rearrangement joins TRBV29-1 to TRBJ2-7, with D perhaps matching TRBD1 or TRBD2 (6 bases each). The germline V gene encodes CDR1 SQVTM and CDR2 ANQGSEA. The CDR3 is 13 amino acids. Trimming stripped 3 bases from V and 2 bases from J, with 11 bases between.

About this clonotype itself: A read error may be the cause here, since a much bigger clone is one base away. The chain recombines TRBV6-2 or TRBV6-3 with TRBJ1-5, with a possible D match to TRBD1 (6 bases). The germline V and J ends were trimmed by 8 bases and 0 bases, with 11 bases remaining between them. Germline V gives CDR1 MNHEY, CDR2 SVGEGT. The CDR3 is 14 residues long. The CDR3 sequence: CASAGTISNQPQHF. In nucleotides, the CDR3 is TGTGCCAGCGCCGGGACAATTAGCAATCAGCCCCAGCATTTT.

This clonotype appeared many times. CDR3 loop: CASNPAKGSYEQYF. In nucleotides, the CDR3 is TGTGCCAGCAACCCAGCGAAGGGGTCCTACGAGCAGTACTTC. The J gene is TRBJ2-7, the V gene TRBV27, with a weak D call TRBD1 (5 bases). CDR3 length: 14 residues. Germline V gives CDR1 MNHEY, CDR2 SMNVEV (reference sequence). Trimming took 7 bases from V and 1 from J, leaving 14 bases between them.

This clonotype occurred many times. This chain uses TRBV3-1 with TRBJ2-3; no firm D call. V lost 1 base to trimming and J lost 8 bases, with 13 bases between them. The CDR3 totals 14 residues. Germline V gene sequence: CDR1 LGHDT, CDR2 YNNKEL (reference sequence). The chain's CDR3 is CASSQGIKGGTQYF. The CDR3 nucleotides are TGTGCCAGCAGCCAAGGGATCAAAGGCGGTACGCAGTATTTT.

This clonotype appeared a single time. The rearrangement joins TRBV9 to TRBJ1-2; the D gene is possibly TRBD1 (5 bases). The V gene lost 0 bases and the J gene lost 4 bases, with 10 bases spanning the gap. The CDR3 length is 14 residues. From germline, CDR1 is SGDLS and CDR2 YYNGEE. The CDR3 here is CASSVAGVSYGYTF. The CDR3 nucleotides read TGTGCCAGCAGCGTAGCGGGGGTCAGCTATGGCTACACCTTC.

This clonotype has just a few counts. CDR3 DNA sequence: TGTGCCAGCAGTTACTCCCCGAGCCCCTACGAGCAGTACTTC. It codes for CASSYSPSPYEQYF. The J gene is TRBJ2-7, the V gene TRBV6-9; D gene uncertain. This CDR3 region has 14 residues. Germline CDR1 is MNHGY and CDR2 is SVAAGI. Trimming shortened V by 3 bases and J by 2 bases, and 11 bases separated the two germline ends.

This clonotype was detected many times. The chain recombines TRBV6-5 with TRBJ1-5; 8 positions match TRBD1. This CDR3 is built from 13 residues. The V gene end was trimmed by 6 bases and the J gene end by 6 bases; junction bases not matched to a gene: 4. Germline CDR1 reads MNHEY; CDR2 reads SVGAGI. The CDR3 reads CASSYQGAQPQHF. As DNA, the CDR3 is TGTGCCAGCAGCTACCAGGGGGCTCAGCCCCAGCATTTT.

In its sample, this clonotype was seen a few times. The CDR3 DNA reads TGTGCCGGAACGGGGCTGGGACGGCGTTACGAGCAGTACTTC. Translation: CAGTGLGRRYEQYF. This rearrangement joins TRBV2 to TRBJ2-7; the D call may be TRBD1 or TRBD2 (5 bases each). The CDR3 contains 14 residues. V was shortened by 11 bases and J by 4 bases, with 21 bases between the two germline ends. The germline V gene encodes CDR1 SNHLY and CDR2 FYNNEI.

This clonotype was seen only a few times. J is TRBJ2-5 and V is TRBV2; tentatively, D is TRBD1 or TRBD2 (6 bases each). The CDR3 contains 13 residues. The V end was cut by 8 bases, the J end by 5 bases, with 15 bases between. Per the germline V gene, CDR1 is SNHLY and CDR2 is FYNNEI. This CDR3 reads CASRWGAAETQYF. In DNA form, the CDR3 reads TGTGCCAGCCGTTGGGGGGCCGCGGAGACCCAGTACTTC.

V and J are TRBV30 and TRBJ1-5; no clear D. V lost 3 bases, J lost 9 bases, and 12 bases lay in between. Germline V CDR1 and CDR2: GTSNPN, SVGIG (reference sequence). The CDR3 runs 12 residues. The CDR3 region is CAWSGESGPQHF. CDR3 DNA: TGTGCCTGGAGCGGGGAGTCCGGGCCCCAGCATTTT.

This clonotype has ten or more counts. The rearrangement joins TRBV7-9 to TRBJ2-3; 13 positions match TRBD2. Germline CDR1 is SEHNR and CDR2 is FQNEAQ (reference sequence). This CDR3 comprises 16 residues. J gave up 6 bases and V 3 bases, and 6 bases lay outside the gene matches. CDR3 nucleotide sequence: TGTGCCAGCAGCTTCAGACTAGCGGGGGGATCCGATACGCAGTATTTT. As protein: CASSFRLAGGSDTQYF.

As regards this clonotype: This may be a read error: a much more frequent sequence differs by one nucleotide. The CDR3 region has the DNA TGTGCCAGCAGTTACTCTCCCCGAGTCCCGGGTCTCAACGAAGAGACCCAGTACTTC. It translates to CASSYSPRVPGLNEETQYF. The V and J genes are TRBV6-5 and TRBJ2-5; D unclear. Germline lookup yields CDR1 MNHEY and CDR2 SVGAGI. This CDR3 is built from 19 residues. V gave up 0 bases and J gave up 3 bases, with 23 bases separating them.

This clonotype came up many times. The chain recombines TRBV2 with TRBJ1-2; tentatively, D is TRBD1 (6 bases). The germline CDR1 and CDR2 sequences are SNHLY and FYNNEI. The CDR3 runs to 15 residues. V dropped 1 base and J dropped 4 bases, with 13 bases sitting between them. CDR3 protein: CASSEGGGPAYGYTF. The CDR3 nucleotides are TGTGCCAGCAGTGAAGGCGGGGGGCCGGCCTATGGCTACACCTTC.

The sample holds a few counts of this clonotype. This sequence joins TRBV5-6 and TRBJ2-2, with 8 bases lining up with TRBD2. This CDR3 is built from 14 residues. The germline CDR1 and CDR2 sequences are SGHDT and YYEEEE. V dropped 7 bases and J dropped 3; count of bases not matched to a gene: 5. The CDR3, as DNA: TGTGCCAGCGACTCGGGAGGGCACACCGGGGAGCTGTTTTTT. It translates to CASDSGGHTGELFF.

About this clonotype itself: Without the conserved terminal phenylalanine or tryptophan, this CDR3 likely stems from a read error. Because the CDR3's place on the DNA is in doubt, the DNA is left out and the CDR3 is given as listed by TCRdb. CDR3 amino acids: CASSLDSGRLDYTEASS. The gene calls are TRBV6-5 and TRBJ1-1; the D call of TRBD1 is as the table states it, not checked on the DNA. CDR1 is MNHEY, CDR2 SVGAGI, per germline. The length of the CDR3 is 17 amino acids, counting both ends.

In its sample, this clonotype was seen many times. The rearrangement uses TRBV2 and TRBJ2-3; D is unclear. Germline V gene sequence: CDR1 SNHLY, CDR2 FYNNEI. The V end was cut by 4 bases, the J end by 4 bases, with 6 bases between. The CDR3 contains 12 residues. CDR3 coding DNA: TGTGCCAGCAGTGCCGAGGCAGATACGCAGTATTTT. The encoded protein is CASSAEADTQYF.

The rearrangement uses TRBV2 and TRBJ2-7, with D perhaps matching TRBD1 (6 bases). V was clipped by 4 bases and J by 4 bases, with 14 bases between them. Germline lookup yields CDR1 SNHLY and CDR2 FYNNEI. CDR3 size: 14 residues. The CDR3 spells CASSVFKGEYEQYF. CDR3 DNA sequence: TGTGCCAGCAGTGTGTTTAAGGGGGAATACGAGCAGTACTTC.

Ten or more counts support this clonotype. The gene calls are TRBV6-1 and TRBJ2-5; weak D call: TRBD2 (5 bases). V lost 6 bases to trimming and J lost 4 bases, with 15 bases between them. Germline loops: CDR1 MNHNS, CDR2 SASEGT. This CDR3 comprises 14 residues. The CDR3 DNA follows: TGTGCCAGCAGAACCTCCGGGGTTAGAGAGACCCAGTACTTC. Translation gives CASRTSGVRETQYF.

The chain has TRBV2 and TRBJ2-7; D unclear. The CDR3 is 13 residues long. Germline assignment: CDR1 SNHLY and CDR2 FYNNEI. Trimming left V 3 bases short and J 6 bases short, with 12 bases between. CDR3 protein: CASSELSAGEQYF. Here the CDR3 DNA reads TGTGCCAGCAGTGAGCTAAGTGCAGGCGAGCAGTACTTC. The full variable domain, its missing parts supplied by reference TRBV2 and TRBJ2-7, is EPEVTQTPSHQVTQMGQEVILRCVPISNHLYFYWYRQILGQKVEFLVSFYNNEISEKSEIFDDQFSVERPDGSNFTLKIRSTKLEDSAMYFCASSELSAGEQYFGPGTRLTVT.

This clonotype was picked up many times. The gene calls are TRBV3-1 and TRBJ2-3; 7 bases are shared with TRBD2. V lost 1 base, J lost 6 bases, and 13 bases stayed unmatched. Germline V CDR1 and CDR2: LGHDT, YNNKEL (reference sequence). The CDR3 has 17 amino acids. CDR3 DNA: TGTGCCAGCAGCCAAGGATTGGGAGGGTTTGGCGCCGATACGCAGTATTTT. This codes for CASSQGLGGFGADTQYF.

This clonotype was counted a few times. V and J are TRBV20-1 and TRBJ2-5; D is undetermined. Trimming removed 6 bases from V and 1 base from J, with 15 bases in between. Germline lookup yields CDR1 DFQATT and CDR2 SNEGSKA (reference sequence). The CDR3 spans 14 residues. The CDR3 is CSAAPVASQETQYF. The DNA for the CDR3 is TGCAGTGCCGCGCCGGTGGCAAGCCAAGAGACCCAGTACTTC.

Of note for this clonotype: A far bigger clonotype differs at one base, so this is likely a read error. The V and J genes are TRBV2 and TRBJ2-4, with 10 bases that match TRBD2. This CDR3 is built from 15 residues. Germline V gives CDR1 SNHLY, CDR2 FYNNEI. V was pared by 5 bases and J by 10 bases, with 11 bases of the junction left unmatched. CDR3 protein: CASSFAAGGQRIQYF. CDR3 bases: TGTGCCAGCAGTTTTGCAGCGGGAGGGCAACGAATTCAGTACTTC.

This clonotype was counted only a few times. The chain links TRBV12-3 or TRBV12-4 to TRBJ1-5, with no clear D. The CDR3 is made up of 13 amino acids. Trimming shortened V by 6 bases and J by 9 bases, and 15 bases separated the two germline ends. The CDR3 loop reads CASSPPLGMPQHF. The CDR3 DNA reads as TGTGCCAGCAGCCCCCCGTTGGGGATGCCCCAGCATTTT.

There are a few counts of this clonotype. CDR3 sequence reads: CASSVGTSGQTQYF. The CDR3 nucleotides are TGTGCCAGCAGCGTAGGGACTAGCGGACAGACCCAGTACTTC. The chain links TRBV9 to TRBJ2-5; TRBD2 matches at 10 bases. The V and J ends lost 0 bases and 6 bases, in that order; junction bases with no gene match: 2. The CDR3 has 14 residues. Germline loops: CDR1 SGDLS, CDR2 YYNGEE.

There are a few counts of this clonotype. The chain links TRBV12-3 or TRBV12-4 to TRBJ1-4, with D tentatively TRBD1 (6 bases). V shed 0 bases and J shed 7 bases, with 15 bases lying between them. There are 16 residues in the CDR3. Here the CDR3 reads CASSLAPGAGFEKLFF. The DNA for the CDR3 is TGTGCCAGCAGTTTAGCGCCAGGGGCGGGTTTTGAAAAACTGTTTTTT.